The entry below describes one T cell receptor (beta chain). As handled by the study authors: Using reference gene primer amplification, nucleated cell counts were estimated. Clones were sequenced by immunoSEQ multiplex PCR, and TCRdb holds only the in-frame ones, with some missing. The V and J calls and clone size were taken over from that table, and D and trimming were inferred from the DNA. The repertoire holds hundreds of thousands of clones, with approximately 86% as singletons. The data were taken from a study of blood T cell repertoires in COVID-19. As for the study in general: Sites across the United States, Italy and Spain contributed samples from acute and convalescent COVID-19. PBMCs, B-cell-depleted T cells, or T cells provided the cDNA or gDNA that made up the material.

Germline loops: CDR1 SGHDN, CDR2 FVKESK. This CDR3 is built from 16 residues. The ends lost 4 bases at V and 7 bases at J; junction bases unmatched: 10. Specimen: peripheral blood. This sequence originates from an elderly man with acute or convalescent COVID-19. The gene calls are TRBV14 and TRBJ2-2; 9 bases fit TRBD1. For the CDR3, the DNA is TGTGCCAGCAGCCGAAGTACAGGGGGCGCGATCGGGGAGCTGTTTTTT. Its translation is CASSRSTGGAIGELFF. Combining the CDR3 with reference TRBV14 and TRBJ2-2 gives the whole variable domain EAGVTQFPSHSVIEKGQTVTLRCDPISGHDNLYWYRRVMGKEIKFLLHFVKESKQDESGMPNNRFLAERTGGTYSTLKVQPAELEDSGVYFCASSRSTGGAIGELFFGEGSRLTVL.